Below, 4 T cell receptor beta chains from the same sample are listed, as sequenced in a study of beta chain features in type 1 diabetes. Study-level findings and limits: Shorter TCRB CDR3s, moderately but significantly so, were found in Type 1 diabetes patients in all four CD4+ subsets.

The entirety of the isolated RNA underwent reverse transcription, so expressed TCRB transcripts were sequenced. Using immunoSEQ multiplex PCR, the repertoire was profiled, and TCRdb retains in-frame clones only, with some absent. The table lists about 650,000 clones, around 12% of them singletons. No cognate antigen is known for these TCRs. Input material: naive CD4+ T cells from blood. The receptors shown here come from a man younger than 40 with type 1 diabetes.

The chain employs TRBV9 and TRBJ1-6; D remains ambiguous. Germline V gives CDR1 SGDLS, CDR2 YYNGEE. Between the trimmed V and J ends, which lost 3 bases and 4 bases, there was a span of 5 bases. The CDR3 consists of 13 residues. The CDR3: CASSEVYNSPLHF. The CDR3 DNA follows: TGTGCCAGCAGCGAAGTTTATAATTCACCCCTCCACTTT.

The table lists this clone with a few counts. The chain links TRBV5-4 to TRBJ1-1, with D uncertain. The germline V gene has CDR1 SGHNT and CDR2 YYREEE (reference sequence). With 4 bases removed from V and 4 bases from J, the gap between germline ends came to 11 bases. This CDR3 contains 13 residues. CDR3 DNA: TGTGCCAGCAGCGAGTGGATGGGCACTGAAGCTTTCTTT. Its translation is CASSEWMGTEAFF.

The CDR3 loop is CASMPLGGADTQYF. In DNA form, the CDR3 reads TGTGCCAGTATGCCCCTAGGGGGGGCAGATACGCAGTATTTT. The rearrangement joins TRBV19 to TRBJ2-3; TRBD2 is a possible D gene (7 bases). This CDR3 is built from 14 residues. The V gene lost 7 bases and the J gene lost 4 bases, with 15 bases spanning the gap. Per the germline V gene, CDR1 is LNHDA and CDR2 is SQIVND (reference sequence).

This clone was seen a few times. The J gene is TRBJ2-1, the V gene TRBV7-9; 10 nucleotides match TRBD2. V dropped 0 bases and J dropped 2; count of bases not matched to a gene: 4. In germline, CDR1 is SEHNR, CDR2 FQNEAQ (reference sequence). The length of the CDR3 is 17 residues. DNA for the CDR3: TGTGCCAGCAGCTTAGCGCTAGCGGGGGCGACCTACAATGAGCAGTTCTTC. Translation: CASSLALAGATYNEQFF.